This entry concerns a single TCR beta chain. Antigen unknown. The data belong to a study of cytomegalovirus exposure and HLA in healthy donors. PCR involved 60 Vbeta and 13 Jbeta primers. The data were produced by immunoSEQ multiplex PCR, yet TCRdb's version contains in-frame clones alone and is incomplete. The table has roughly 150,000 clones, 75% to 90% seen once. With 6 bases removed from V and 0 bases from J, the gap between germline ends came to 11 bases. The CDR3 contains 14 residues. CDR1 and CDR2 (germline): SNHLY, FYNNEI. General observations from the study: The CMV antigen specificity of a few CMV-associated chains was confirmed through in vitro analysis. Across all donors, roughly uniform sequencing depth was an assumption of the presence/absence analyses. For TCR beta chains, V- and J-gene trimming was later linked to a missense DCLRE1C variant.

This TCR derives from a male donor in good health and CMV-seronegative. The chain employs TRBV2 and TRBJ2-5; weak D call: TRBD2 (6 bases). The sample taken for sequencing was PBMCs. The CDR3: CASSLGLNQETQYF. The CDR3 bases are TGTGCCAGCAGCCTGGGACTGAACCAAGAGACCCAGTACTTC. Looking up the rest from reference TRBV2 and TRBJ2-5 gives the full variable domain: EPEVTQTPSHQVTQMGQEVILRCVPISNHLYFYWYRQILGQKVEFLVSFYNNEISEKSEIFDDQFSVERPDGSNFTLKIRSTKLEDSAMYFCASSLGLNQETQYFGPGTRLLVL.